These 15 T cell receptor beta chains were sequenced from one sample in a study of cytomegalovirus exposure and HLA in healthy donors. Method: immunoSEQ multiplex PCR; TCRdb's copy keeps in-frame clones and lacks some. The sample contains 230,000 or so clones, just over 85% of which appear only once. The sample taken for sequencing was PBMCs. These receptors all come from a woman between 18 and 29 years old in good health and CMV-seronegative.

The sample holds one count of this clone. The CDR3 DNA reads as TGTGCCAGCAGCTTAGACGGACACATCACCGGGGAGCTGTTTTTT. Encoded protein: CASSLDGHITGELFF. The V call is TRBV7-2, the J call TRBJ2-2, with TRBD1 as a possible D gene (5 bases). Germline V lookup: CDR1 SGHTA, CDR2 FQGNSA. The CDR3 covers 15 residues. The V end lost 1 base, the J end lost 4 bases, and 10 bases lay between the germline ends.

The chain combines TRBV5-1 with TRBJ2-3, with D maybe TRBD1 (7 bases). V was pared by 0 bases and J by 8 bases, with 16 bases between. This CDR3 region has 15 residues. Looked up from germline, CDR1 is SGHRS and CDR2 is YFSETQ. The CDR3 sequence: CASSLVRGQGGTQYF. CDR3 nucleotides: TGCGCCAGCAGCTTGGTTCGGGGTCAGGGGGGTACGCAGTATTTT.

The chain uses TRBV5-4 and TRBJ2-3, with D perhaps TRBD1 (6 bases). There are 17 residues in the CDR3. Germline V gene lookup returns CDR1 SGHNT and CDR2 YYREEE (reference sequence). The V end was cut by 3 bases, the J end by 3 bases, with 20 bases between. The CDR3 protein is CASSSSLVRGGTDTQYF. The CDR3 region has the DNA TGTGCCAGCAGCTCTTCTCTGGTCAGGGGCGGGACAGATACGCAGTATTTT.

This clone was counted a few times. This chain links TRBV5-6 with TRBJ2-1, with TRBD2 matching over 7 bases. Trimming at V came to 0 bases and at J to 6 bases, leaving 6 bases not matched to a gene. Germline V gene lookup returns CDR1 SGHDT and CDR2 YYEEEE. The CDR3 contains 15 residues. DNA for the CDR3: TGTGCCAGCAGCTTGGGGGCCGGGACTATCAATGAGCAGTTCTTC. Translation: CASSLGAGTINEQFF. Supplemented by reference TRBV5-6 and TRBJ2-1, the full variable domain reads DAGVTQSPTHLIKTRGQQVTLRCSPKSGHDTVSWYQQALGQGPQFIFQYYEEEERQRGNFPDRFSGHQFPNYSSELNVNALLLGDSALYLCASSLGAGTINEQFFGPGTRLTVL.

The chain uses TRBV4-2 and TRBJ2-7; TRBD1 might be the D (6 bases). CDR1 and CDR2 (germline): LGHNA, YNFKEQ. This CDR3 contains 14 residues. Trimming removed 2 bases at V and 2 bases at J, with 10 bases between. The CDR3 sequence is CASSQTGQTYEQYF. The CDR3 DNA follows: TGTGCCAGCAGCCAAACAGGGCAGACCTACGAGCAGTACTTC.

The chain couples TRBV5-5 to TRBJ2-7; D gene ambiguous. Germline-derived CDR1 and CDR2 are SGHKS and YYEKEE (reference sequence). The V end was cut by 2 bases, the J end by 0 bases, with 9 bases between. The CDR3 extends over 14 amino acids. CDR3 sequence (DNA): TGTGCCAGCAGCTTATCGCTACTCTCCTACGAGCAGTACTTC. Translated: CASSLSLLSYEQYF.

V gene TRBV6-5 combines with J gene TRBJ2-2; 9 positions match TRBD2. CDR1 is MNHEY, CDR2 SVGAGI, per germline. The V segment lost 0 bases and the J segment 3 bases; nucleotides outside the gene matches: 2. The CDR3 runs 16 residues. The CDR3 nucleotides are TGTGCCAGCAGTTACTCGCCTAGCGGGGACACCGGGGAGCTGTTTTTT. Translated, it gives CASSYSPSGDTGELFF.

Note on this clone: Relative to the germline gene, one junction end is altered; a read error may explain this. The rearrangement joins TRBV6-1 to TRBJ2-7; perhaps TRBD2 as D (6 bases). This CDR3 is built from 13 residues. CDR1 is MNHNS and CDR2 is SASEGT in the germline V gene. The CDR3 region is CASSEQGGRVGFF. The CDR3 nucleotides read TGTGCCAGCAGTGAACAGGGAGGCAGGGTCGGTTTCTTC.

The chain carries TRBV9 and TRBJ2-3, with D possibly TRBD2 on 7 matching bases. CDR1 and CDR2 from the germline V gene are SGDLS and YYNGEE. CDR3 size: 16 residues. V was pared by 4 bases and J by 0 bases, with 15 bases between. The CDR3 coding sequence is TGTGCCAGCAGCCAGAGGGGGGGAGAGAGCACAGATACGCAGTATTTT. This codes for CASSQRGGESTDTQYF.

The CDR3, as DNA: TGCAGCGTTGATCTGTCCGGGGAGACCCAGTACTTC. Encoded protein: CSVDLSGETQYF. This rearrangement joins TRBV29-1 to TRBJ2-5; no firm D call. This CDR3 spans 12 amino acids. CDR1 is SQVTM and CDR2 is ANQGSEA in the germline V gene. V was cut by 3 bases and J by 5 bases, with 10 bases left in between.

The gene calls are TRBV28 and TRBJ1-5; D is unresolved. Trimming removed 8 bases at V and 0 bases at J, with 11 bases between. This CDR3 has 14 residues. Germline assignment: CDR1 MDHEN and CDR2 SYDVKM. Here the CDR3 reads CASSPRYSNQPQHF. Written as DNA, the CDR3 is TGTGCCAGCTCCCCCCGGTATAGCAATCAGCCCCAGCATTTT.

The genes are TRBV6-6 and TRBJ1-4; D may be TRBD1 (5 bases). Germline V gene data show CDR1 as MNHNY and CDR2 as SVGAGI (reference sequence). Trimming cost V 0 bases and J 4 bases, with 12 bases left between them. The CDR3 covers 16 residues. The CDR3 sequence: CASSYSITGDNEKLFF. Written as DNA, the CDR3 is TGTGCCAGCAGTTACTCGATTACGGGGGATAATGAAAAACTGTTTTTT.

The chain is built from TRBV6-1 and TRBJ1-2, with D possibly matching TRBD1 (5 bases). Germline V CDR1 and CDR2: MNHNS, SASEGT. CDR3 length equals 13 residues. The V end lost 6 bases, the J end lost 6 bases, and 14 bases lay between the germline ends. CDR3 in DNA: TGTGCCAGCAGGAACTTAGGAGGGGATGGCTACACCTTC. It translates to CASRNLGGDGYTF.

The chain uses TRBV29-1 and TRBJ1-1; D call uncertain. This CDR3 region has 10 residues. Germline V gene lookup returns CDR1 SQVTM and CDR2 ANQGSEA. Trimming pared 4 bases from V and 5 bases from J, leaving 5 bases between. This CDR3 is CSVARTEAFF. The CDR3 coding sequence is TGCAGCGTTGCGAGGACTGAAGCTTTCTTT.

The rearrangement joins TRBV10-3 to TRBJ2-3; 7 nucleotides line up with TRBD1. The CDR3 has 14 amino acids. Trimming removed 7 bases from V and 2 bases from J; junction bases left unmatched: 6. CDR1 and CDR2 (germline): ENHRY, SYGVKD. CDR3 bases: TGTGCCATCAAAAGGACAGGCAACACAGATACGCAGTATTTT. Encoded protein: CAIKRTGNTDTQYF.